Listed below are T cell receptor beta chains from one sample, sequenced in a study of blood T cell repertoires in COVID-19. Method: immunoSEQ multiplex PCR; TCRdb's copy keeps in-frame clones and lacks some. The sample has over 250,000 clones, approximately 86% seen once. The sample was peripheral blood. The receptors come from a woman between 65 and 79 years old with COVID-19, enrolled during active disease. Each CDR3 is given with its conserved first and last residue. Each record gives: CDR3 protein, CDR3 DNA, V gene, D gene, J gene, CDR3 length, clone size. The D gene is left open where the match is weak. Only some rows state a clone size, as once, few, many or a class for expanded clones.

CDR3 protein: CASSSRTGVFAFF
CDR3 DNA: TGTGCCAGCAGCTCCCGGACAGGGGTATTTGCTTTCTTT
V gene: TRBV5-8
D gene: TRBD1
J gene: TRBJ1-1
CDR3 length: 13
clone size: .

CDR3 protein: CASSLGRPGQGEREKLFF
CDR3 DNA: TGTGCCAGCAGCTTAGGACGACCGGGACAGGGGGAGAGAGAAAAACTGTTTTTT
V gene: TRBV7-9
D gene: TRBD1
J gene: TRBJ1-4
CDR3 length: 18
clone size: few

CDR3 protein: CASSQAGGQETQYF
CDR3 DNA: TGCGCCAGCAGCCAAGCGGGGGGGCAAGAGACCCAGTACTTC
V gene: TRBV4-1
D gene: TRBD2
J gene: TRBJ2-5
CDR3 length: 14
clone size: .

CDR3 protein: CATLGERGETQYF
CDR3 DNA: TGTGCCACACTCGGGGAGCGGGGGGAGACCCAGTACTTC
V gene: TRBV24-1
D gene: TRBD2
J gene: TRBJ2-5
CDR3 length: 13
clone size: .

CDR3 protein: CASSHSGGVNEQYF
CDR3 DNA: TGTGCCAGCAGCCACTCTGGGGGGGTGAACGAGCAGTACTTC
V gene: TRBV7-9
D gene: TRBD2
J gene: TRBJ2-7
CDR3 length: 14
clone size: .

CDR3 protein: CASRELAGGPSGELFF
CDR3 DNA: TGTGCCAGCAGGGAGCTAGCGGGGGGGCCGAGCGGGGAGCTGTTTTTT
V gene: TRBV11-2
D gene: TRBD2
J gene: TRBJ2-2
CDR3 length: 16
clone size: .

CDR3 protein: CASSQGPQSETQYF
CDR3 DNA: TGCGCCAGCAGCCAAGGGCCGCAGTCCGAGACCCAGTACTTC
V gene: TRBV4-3
D gene: .
J gene: TRBJ2-5
CDR3 length: 14
clone size: .

CDR3 protein: CASSRTGPNYGYTF
CDR3 DNA: TGTGCCAGCAGCCGGACAGGGCCTAACTATGGCTACACCTTC
V gene: TRBV7-2
D gene: TRBD1
J gene: TRBJ1-2
CDR3 length: 14
clone size: .

CDR3 protein: CASSLEGQGANQPQHF
CDR3 DNA: TGCGCCAGCAGCTTGGAAGGACAGGGGGCCAATCAGCCCCAGCATTTT
V gene: TRBV5-1
D gene: TRBD1
J gene: TRBJ1-5
CDR3 length: 16
clone size: .

CDR3 protein: CASGASGAGEQFF
CDR3 DNA: TGTGCCAGCGGGGCTAGCGGGGCAGGTGAGCAGTTCTTC
V gene: TRBV6-6
D gene: TRBD2
J gene: TRBJ2-1
CDR3 length: 13
clone size: .

CDR3 protein: CASSHRRGGDTDTQYF
CDR3 DNA: TGTGCCAGCAGCCACCGTAGGGGGGGCGACACAGATACGCAGTATTTT
V gene: TRBV14
D gene: .
J gene: TRBJ2-3
CDR3 length: 16
clone size: .

CDR3 protein: CASSPRRAGELFF
CDR3 DNA: TGTGCCAGCAGCCCTAGGCGAGCCGGGGAGCTGTTTTTT
V gene: TRBV7-2
D gene: .
J gene: TRBJ2-2
CDR3 length: 13
clone size: few

CDR3 protein: CASSRVSVNYGYTF
CDR3 DNA: TGTGCCAGCAGTCGGGTCAGCGTGAACTATGGCTACACCTTC
V gene: TRBV27
D gene: .
J gene: TRBJ1-2
CDR3 length: 14
clone size: once

CDR3 protein: CASTRYEGAGYGYTF
CDR3 DNA: TGTGCCAGCACCCGCTACGAGGGGGCTGGCTATGGCTACACCTTC
V gene: TRBV6-5
D gene: TRBD1
J gene: TRBJ1-2
CDR3 length: 15
clone size: .

CDR3 protein: CATSDNRVEQPQHF
CDR3 DNA: TGTGCCACCAGTGATAACAGGGTCGAGCAGCCCCAGCATTTT
V gene: TRBV24-1
D gene: .
J gene: TRBJ1-5
CDR3 length: 14
clone size: once

CDR3 protein: CASSGQGDYGYTF
CDR3 DNA: TGTGCCAGCAGCGGACAGGGGGACTATGGCTACACCTTC
V gene: TRBV5-4
D gene: TRBD1
J gene: TRBJ1-2
CDR3 length: 13
clone size: .

CDR3 protein: CASSQDRGDGYTF
CDR3 DNA: TGCGCCAGCAGCCAAGATCGGGGGGATGGCTACACCTTC
V gene: TRBV4-3
D gene: .
J gene: TRBJ1-2
CDR3 length: 13
clone size: .

CDR3 protein: CASSRGRGGEQPQHF
CDR3 DNA: TGCGCCAGCAGCCGCGGAAGGGGGGGTGAACAGCCCCAGCATTTT
V gene: TRBV4-1
D gene: .
J gene: TRBJ1-5
CDR3 length: 15
clone size: .